These 17 T cell receptor beta chains were all obtained from the same sample, sequenced in a study of blood T cell repertoires in COVID-19. Data came from immunoSEQ multiplex PCR; TCRdb stores just in-frame clones and leaves some out. Counted here are 170,000 or so clones, about 87% occurring once; the ten biggest clones make up approximately 12%. Sequencing was performed on peripheral blood. The receptors derive from a woman between 65 and 79 years old with COVID-19, enrolled during active disease.

The chain joins TRBV7-9 to TRBJ2-1; 9 bases map to TRBD2. Germline-derived CDR1 and CDR2 are SEHNR and FQNEAQ (reference sequence). The CDR3 is 15 amino acids. V shed 5 bases, J shed 2 bases, and the junction held 4 bases outside the gene matches. This CDR3 reads CASSPSGKPYNEQFF. CDR3 DNA sequence: TGTGCCAGCAGCCCTAGCGGGAAGCCCTACAATGAGCAGTTCTTC.

The rearrangement links TRBV14 to TRBJ2-7, with 7 bases fitting TRBD2. After removal of 3 bases from V and 2 bases from J, the junction contained 7 bases not matched to a gene. The CDR3 length is 15 residues. Per the germline V gene, CDR1 is SGHDN and CDR2 is FVKESK. Here the CDR3 reads CASSQSGGAAYEQYF. CDR3 DNA sequence: TGTGCCAGCAGCCAGTCGGGGGGAGCCGCCTACGAGCAGTACTTC. Based on the CDR3 plus reference TRBV14 and TRBJ2-7, the full variable domain is EAGVTQFPSHSVIEKGQTVTLRCDPISGHDNLYWYRRVMGKEIKFLLHFVKESKQDESGMPNNRFLAERTGGTYSTLKVQPAELEDSGVYFCASSQSGGAAYEQYFGPGTRLTVT.

For the CDR3, the DNA is TGTGCCAGCAGCCAACCTGGGGGCAGCTACGAGCAGTACTTC. This encodes CASSQPGGSYEQYF. This chain links TRBV3-1 (or the pseudogene TRBV3-2) with TRBJ2-7; tentatively, D is TRBD1 (6 bases). V gave up 2 bases and J gave up 3 bases, with 11 bases separating them. The CDR3 runs to 14 residues. In germline, CDR1 is LGHDT, CDR2 YNNKEL (reference sequence).

The chain has TRBV18 and TRBJ2-4; perhaps TRBD1 as D (5 bases). Trimming cost V 0 bases and J 3 bases, with 9 bases left between them. This CDR3 contains 15 residues. The V gene's germline CDR1 is KGHSH and CDR2 LQKENI. The CDR3 protein is CASSPPAGYKNIQYF. The CDR3 DNA follows: TGTGCCAGCTCACCACCCGCAGGGTACAAAAACATTCAGTACTTC.

This clone has just a few counts. The chain combines TRBV3-1 (or the pseudogene TRBV3-2) with TRBJ1-2; 9 bases map to TRBD1. The V gene's germline CDR1 is LGHDT and CDR2 YNNKEL (reference sequence). The length of the CDR3 is 16 residues. V lost 6 bases to trimming and J lost 6 bases; unmatched junction nucleotides: 14. This chain's CDR3 is CASSTGTGLFTDGYTF. The CDR3 nucleotides read TGTGCCAGCAGTACCGGGACAGGGCTTTTCACGGATGGCTACACCTTC.

The J gene is TRBJ2-1, the V gene TRBV7-9; a weak D match, TRBD1 (6 bases). Germline-derived CDR1 and CDR2 are SEHNR and FQNEAQ (reference sequence). This CDR3 comprises 14 residues. Trimming left V 1 base short and J 8 bases short, with 12 bases between. CDR3: CASSLGLRGYEQFF. CDR3 nucleotide sequence: TGTGCCAGCAGCTTAGGGTTAAGGGGGTATGAGCAGTTCTTC. Full variable domain (outside the CDR3, taken from reference TRBV7-9 and TRBJ2-1): DTGVSQNPRHKITKRGQNVTFRCDPISEHNRLYWYRQTLGQGPEFLTYFQNEAQLEKSRLLSDRFSAERPKGSFSTLEIQRTEQGDSAMYLCASSLGLRGYEQFFGPGTRLTVL.

This clone showed up just once. The genes are TRBV19 and TRBJ1-2, with 7 bases lining up with TRBD1. V was pared by 5 bases and J by 3 bases, with 3 bases of the junction left unmatched. CDR3 size: 13 residues. The V gene's germline CDR1 is LNHDA and CDR2 SQIVND (reference sequence). As DNA, the CDR3 is TGTGCCAGTAGTGAAGACAGGGACTATGGCTACACCTTC. Protein product: CASSEDRDYGYTF.

The V call is TRBV9, the J call TRBJ2-2; 7 nucleotides align to TRBD1. V dropped 3 bases and J dropped 2; count of bases not matched to a gene: 13. Germline V gene sequence: CDR1 SGDLS, CDR2 YYNGEE. The CDR3 extends over 18 amino acids. The CDR3 sequence: CASSAVGVGQVNTGELFF. CDR3 in DNA: TGTGCCAGCAGCGCAGTAGGTGTAGGACAGGTCAACACCGGGGAGCTGTTTTTT.

The J gene is TRBJ2-5, the V gene TRBV24-1; 7 bases fit TRBD2. Unmatched junction bases numbered 4, after V lost 3 bases and J lost 1 base. This CDR3 has 15 residues. CDR1 and CDR2 (germline): KGHDR, SFDVKD. As DNA, the CDR3 is TGTGCCACCAGTGATCCCCGGGAGGCCCAAGAGACCCAGTACTTC. This gives the protein CATSDPREAQETQYF.

This chain uses TRBV4-2 with TRBJ2-7; the match to TRBD2 covers 7 bases. Germline loops: CDR1 LGHNA, CDR2 YNFKEQ. Losses at the gene ends were 2 bases for V and 2 bases for J; bases not matched to a gene: 3. The length of the CDR3 is 14 residues. CDR3 DNA sequence: TGTGCCAGCAGCCAACAAGCGGGAACCTACGAGCAGTACTTC. This gives the protein CASSQQAGTYEQYF.

The V and J genes are TRBV5-1 and TRBJ2-3; TRBD2 matches 7 bases. The CDR3 totals 17 residues. The V segment lost 4 bases and the J segment 6 bases; nucleotides outside the gene matches: 17. CDR1 and CDR2 from the germline V gene are SGHRS and YFSETQ. This chain's CDR3 is CASSVVGGTGGPDTQYF. The DNA for the CDR3 is TGCGCCAGCAGCGTCGTGGGAGGGACGGGAGGTCCGGATACGCAGTATTTT.

This clone came up a few times. This chain connects TRBV29-1 to TRBJ1-3; tentatively, D is TRBD1 (5 bases). The germline CDR1 and CDR2 sequences are SQVTM and ANQGSEA. The CDR3 length is 13 residues. V lost 2 bases and J lost 7, with 12 bases in between. The CDR3 here is CSVERGSFNTIYF. The CDR3 DNA is TGCAGCGTTGAAAGGGGTTCGTTCAACACCATATATTTT.

This clone was counted a single time. The gene calls are TRBV10-3 and TRBJ2-1; no clear D. CDR3 size: 15 residues. Germline loops: CDR1 ENHRY, CDR2 SYGVKD. Trimming took 4 bases from V and 0 from J, leaving 10 bases between them. CDR3: CAISGMKSSYNEQFF. CDR3 DNA: TGTGCCATCAGTGGCATGAAGAGCTCCTACAATGAGCAGTTCTTC.

The chain recombines TRBV9 with TRBJ2-1; TRBD2 matches 10 bases. Germline loops: CDR1 SGDLS, CDR2 YYNGEE. The CDR3 is 14 amino acids. V shed 6 bases, J shed 7 bases, and the junction held 7 bases outside the gene matches. CDR3 sequence reads: CASKSAGGSNEQFF. In DNA, the CDR3 is TGTGCCAGCAAGTCAGCGGGAGGGTCAAATGAGCAGTTCTTC. The variable domain in full, completed from reference TRBV9 and TRBJ2-1, reads DSGVTQTPKHLITATGQRVTLRCSPRSGDLSVYWYQQSLDQGLQFLIQYYNGEERAKGNILERFSAQQFPDLHSELNLSSLELGDSALYFCASKSAGGSNEQFFGPGTRLTVL.

This chain connects TRBV2 to TRBJ1-6; 10 positions match TRBD1. Germline-derived CDR1 and CDR2 are SNHLY and FYNNEI. Unmatched junction bases numbered 4, after V lost 5 bases and J lost 9 bases. The CDR3 is made up of 14 amino acids. The CDR3 nucleotides read TGTGCCAGCAGTCCGGGACAGGGGATTTCACCCCTCCACTTT. It specifies CASSPGQGISPLHF.

The gene calls are TRBV4-1 and TRBJ2-2; 7 bases are a match to TRBD2. CDR3 length equals 18 residues. Germline V lookup: CDR1 MGHRA, CDR2 YSYEKL. V shed 0 bases, J shed 6 bases, and the junction held 13 bases outside the gene matches. CDR3 DNA sequence: TGCGCCAGCAGCCAAGAAGGGAGCGGGGCCCTTTCGGCCGGGGAGCTGTTTTTT. It specifies CASSQEGSGALSAGELFF.

This rearrangement joins TRBV9 to TRBJ2-1; 9 positions match TRBD2. Germline CDR1 SGDLS, CDR2 YYNGEE. V shed 0 bases and J 5 bases; nucleotides not matched to a gene: 3. The CDR3 loop spans 15 amino acids. Written as DNA, the CDR3 is TGTGCCAGCAGCGTAGGACTAGCGGACCACAATGAGCAGTTCTTC. It specifies CASSVGLADHNEQFF.